The 23 T cell receptor beta chains listed next were all sequenced from one sample in a study of blood T cell repertoires in COVID-19. The repertoire was sequenced with immunoSEQ multiplex PCR; TCRdb's copy has only in-frame clones and lacks some. The sample records under 130,000 clones, around 76% being singletons. Sequencing was performed on peripheral blood. These receptors all stem from a woman aged 65 to 85 with acute or convalescent COVID-19.

The V gene is TRBV3-1 (or the pseudogene TRBV3-2), the J gene TRBJ1-6, with D tentatively TRBD1 (5 bases). Trimming took 1 base from V and 7 from J, leaving 11 bases between them. Germline V gene lookup returns CDR1 LGHDT and CDR2 YNNKEL (reference sequence). This CDR3 contains 15 residues. CDR3 region: CASSQGRGSNSPLHF. In nucleotides, the CDR3 is TGTGCCAGCAGCCAAGGGCGGGGGAGCAATTCACCCCTCCACTTT.

This chain connects TRBV3-1 (or the pseudogene TRBV3-2) to TRBJ2-4; D might be TRBD2 (6 bases). Per the germline V gene, CDR1 is LGHDT and CDR2 is YNNKEL (reference sequence). Trimming stripped 2 bases from V and 8 bases from J, with 13 bases between. The CDR3 spans 14 residues. CDR3 in amino acids: CASSQRVGEDIQYF. CDR3 DNA: TGTGCCAGCAGCCAACGCGTCGGGGAGGACATTCAGTACTTC.

This chain joins TRBV9 and TRBJ1-1; 10 positions agree with TRBD1. CDR1 SGDLS and CDR2 YYNGEE come from the germline V gene. The CDR3 extends over 15 amino acids. Trimming at V came to 3 bases and at J to 1 base, leaving 3 bases not matched to a gene. The chain's CDR3 is CASSGTGGKNTEAFF. The CDR3 DNA sequence: TGTGCCAGCAGCGGGACAGGGGGGAAGAACACTGAAGCTTTCTTT.

The rearrangement uses TRBV5-1 and TRBJ2-1, with 7 positions matching TRBD1. CDR3 size: 16 residues. J was trimmed by 0 bases and V by 5 bases; bases with no gene match: 8. The germline CDR1 and CDR2 sequences are SGHRS and YFSETQ. CDR3: CASRAGTVSSYNEQFF. The CDR3 DNA reads TGCGCCAGCAGAGCCGGGACAGTGAGCTCCTACAATGAGCAGTTCTTC. The full variable domain, its missing parts supplied by reference TRBV5-1 and TRBJ2-1, is KAGVTQTPRYLIKTRGQQVTLSCSPISGHRSVSWYQQTPGQGLQFLFEYFSETQRNKGNFPGRFSGRQFSNSRSEMNVSTLELGDSALYLCASRAGTVSSYNEQFFGPGTRLTVL.

A single count supports this clone. The sample contains more than one DNA sequence encoding this CDR3. The rearrangement joins TRBV7-8 to TRBJ1-1; 7 bases agree with TRBD1. The trim removed 2 bases at V and 1 base at J, leaving 1 base unmatched. The CDR3 covers 14 residues. Per germline, CDR1 SGHVS and CDR2 FQNEAQ. This CDR3 reads CASSLRQGNTEAFF. Written as DNA, the CDR3 is TGTGCCAGCAGCTTACGACAGGGGAACACTGAAGCTTTCTTT.

This clone was recorded only once. The rearrangement joins TRBV19 to TRBJ1-1; D not certain. Trimming shortened V by 5 bases and J by 1 base, and 14 bases separated the two germline ends. This CDR3 is built from 15 residues. The germline gives CDR1 LNHDA, CDR2 SQIVND (reference sequence). The CDR3 loop is CASSATERGNTEAFF. The CDR3, as DNA: TGTGCCAGTAGTGCTACCGAACGGGGGAACACTGAAGCTTTCTTT.

This chain links TRBV7-9 with TRBJ1-3; TRBD1 agrees at 7 bases. Trimming cost V 3 bases and J 2 bases; bases outside gene matches: 7. CDR3 length: 16 residues. From germline, CDR1 is SEHNR and CDR2 FQNEAQ (reference sequence). CDR3 bases: TGTGCCAGCAGCTTGGGTCGGGACAGTACTGGAAACACCATATATTTT. This encodes CASSLGRDSTGNTIYF. Combining the CDR3 with reference TRBV7-9 and TRBJ1-3 gives the whole variable domain DTGVSQNPRHKITKRGQNVTFRCDPISEHNRLYWYRQTLGQGPEFLTYFQNEAQLEKSRLLSDRFSAERPKGSFSTLEIQRTEQGDSAMYLCASSLGRDSTGNTIYFGEGSWLTVV.

V usage is TRBV4-3 and J usage is TRBJ2-3; 10 nucleotides line up with TRBD1. The V segment lost 5 bases and the J segment 4 bases; nucleotides outside the gene matches: 9. Germline loops: CDR1 LGHNA, CDR2 YSLEER. The CDR3 extends over 16 amino acids. The CDR3 spells CASSRTGGWSPDTQYF. CDR3 sequence (DNA): TGCGCCAGCAGCAGGACAGGGGGTTGGTCCCCAGATACGCAGTATTTT.

This clone turned up a few times. V usage is TRBV5-1 and J usage is TRBJ2-7, with 9 bases lining up with TRBD1. Looked up from germline, CDR1 is SGHRS and CDR2 is YFSETQ. J gave up 5 bases and V 1 base, and 4 bases lay outside the gene matches. The CDR3 runs 14 residues. This CDR3 reads CASSLTGQGDEQYF. Written as DNA, the CDR3 is TGCGCCAGCAGCTTGACGGGACAGGGTGACGAGCAGTACTTC. Together with reference TRBV5-1 and TRBJ2-7, the CDR3 gives the full variable domain: KAGVTQTPRYLIKTRGQQVTLSCSPISGHRSVSWYQQTPGQGLQFLFEYFSETQRNKGNFPGRFSGRQFSNSRSEMNVSTLELGDSALYLCASSLTGQGDEQYFGPGTRLTVT.

The chain carries TRBV11-3 and TRBJ2-5; D remains unclear. Looked up from germline, CDR1 is SGHNT and CDR2 is YENEEA. The length of the CDR3 is 12 residues. Trimming stripped 5 bases from V and 0 bases from J, with 4 bases between. The CDR3 bases are TGTGCCAGCAGCCCAGACCAAGAGACCCAGTACTTC. As protein: CASSPDQETQYF. Filled out from reference TRBV11-3 and TRBJ2-5, the complete variable domain reads EAGVVQSPRYKIIEKKQPVAFWCNPISGHNTLYWYLQNLGQGPELLIRYENEEAVDDSQLPKDRFSAERLKGVDSTLKIQPAELGDSAVYLCASSPDQETQYFGPGTRLLVL.

J is TRBJ1-2 and V is TRBV5-4; 8 bases map to TRBD1. There are 14 residues in the CDR3. Trimming removed 0 bases from V and 2 bases from J; junction bases left unmatched: 0. CDR1 SGHNT and CDR2 YYREEE come from the germline V gene (reference sequence). CDR3 region: CASSLGTGNYGYTF. In DNA, the CDR3 is TGTGCCAGCAGCTTGGGGACAGGGAACTATGGCTACACCTTC.

V and J are TRBV21-1 and TRBJ2-5; the table's D call, TRBD2, has no DNA check behind it. TRBV21-1 is tagged as a pseudogene. The CDR3 is 14 amino acids. The chain's CDR3 is CASRRMKNQETQYF. As DNA, the CDR3 is TGTGCCAGCAGGAGGATGAAGAACCAAGAGACCCAGTACTTC.

This clone was recorded many times. The V gene is TRBV29-1, the J gene TRBJ2-7, with a tentative D call TRBD1 (6 bases). The CDR3 loop spans 13 amino acids. Germline V gives CDR1 SQVTM, CDR2 ANQGSEA. Trimming removed 4 bases at V and 2 bases at J, with 12 bases between. The CDR3 DNA sequence: TGCAGCGTTGGGCACAGGGAGCCCTACGAGCAGTACTTC. Its protein product is CSVGHREPYEQYF.

This clone was detected once. The chain employs TRBV6-5 and TRBJ1-1; possible D gene TRBD1, 5 bases. The germline V and J ends were trimmed by 6 bases and 1 base, with 9 bases remaining between them. The CDR3 is 13 amino acids. Germline values: CDR1 MNHEY, CDR2 SVGAGI. Here the CDR3 DNA reads TGTGCCAGCAGAAACGACAGGAACACTGAAGCTTTCTTT. Its translation: CASRNDRNTEAFF.

The rearrangement joins TRBV27 to TRBJ2-1, with a possible D match to TRBD1 (6 bases). From germline, CDR1 is MNHEY and CDR2 SMNVEV (reference sequence). V lost 5 bases to trimming and J lost 3 bases, with 11 bases between them. The CDR3 is 14 residues long. CDR3 DNA sequence: TGTGCCAGCAGTCCACGGACAGACTACAATGAGCAGTTCTTC. Translating gives CASSPRTDYNEQFF.

The genes are TRBV2 and TRBJ1-2; weak D call: TRBD1 (6 bases). Germline loops: CDR1 SNHLY, CDR2 FYNNEI. CDR3 length: 15 amino acids. The V and J ends lost 6 bases and 4 bases respectively, with 18 bases between them. The CDR3 coding sequence is TGTGCCAGCAGCGGGGGGACAAGGCAGAGCTATGGCTACACCTTC. Protein sequence: CASSGGTRQSYGYTF.

The chain joins TRBV25-1 to TRBJ2-7; 7 nucleotides align to TRBD1. CDR3 length: 14 amino acids. Germline CDR1 MGHDK, CDR2 SYGVNS. V dropped 5 bases and J dropped 1; count of bases not matched to a gene: 5. CDR3 DNA: TGTGCCAGCAGTCTTGGGGGACAGTCCTACGAGCAGTACTTC. Translation gives CASSLGGQSYEQYF.

This chain uses TRBV10-2 with TRBJ2-2, with TRBD2 identical over 12 bases. Per germline, CDR1 WSHSY and CDR2 SAAADI. The CDR3 covers 19 residues. V lost 6 bases, J lost 1 base, and 12 bases stayed unmatched. The CDR3 DNA reads TGCGCCAGCAGGGCTAGCGGGGGGGGTTCCCCTCTGAACACCGGGGAGCTGTTTTTT. It encodes CASRASGGGSPLNTGELFF.

V gene TRBV20-1 combines with J gene TRBJ2-1; TRBD2 matches at 9 bases. V dropped 2 bases and J dropped 15; count of bases not matched to a gene: 5. This CDR3 is 11 amino acids long. Per the germline V gene, CDR1 is DFQATT and CDR2 is SNEGSKA (reference sequence). CDR3 amino acids: CSARLLAGMFF. The CDR3 DNA reads TGCAGTGCTAGACTCCTAGCGGGGATGTTCTTC.

The chain couples TRBV5-1 to TRBJ1-2; D possibly corresponds to TRBD1 (6 bases). V lost 5 bases and J lost 7, with 18 bases in between. The length of the CDR3 is 14 residues. Germline-derived CDR1 and CDR2 are SGHRS and YFSETQ. The CDR3 is CASRFGQTDVGYTF. The CDR3 DNA is TGCGCCAGCAGGTTCGGACAGACTGACGTTGGCTACACCTTC.

V and J are TRBV3-1 (or the pseudogene TRBV3-2) and TRBJ1-4; a weak D match, TRBD1 (5 bases). The germline V gene has CDR1 LGHDT and CDR2 YNNKEL (reference sequence). Trimming took off 1 base at V and 7 bases at J, with 13 bases between the two ends. The CDR3 loop spans 15 amino acids. The CDR3 DNA follows: TGTGCCAGCAGCCAAGGGACATCGACGGCTGAAAAACTGTTTTTT. The encoded protein is CASSQGTSTAEKLFF.

The V and J genes are TRBV6-5 and TRBJ1-1, with TRBD1 identical over 7 bases. Trimming at V came to 6 bases and at J to 7 bases, leaving 2 bases not matched to a gene. CDR1 MNHEY and CDR2 SVGAGI come from the germline V gene. The CDR3 is 11 residues long. CDR3 loop: CASRGTVEAFF. In nucleotides, the CDR3 is TGTGCCAGCAGGGGGACAGTTGAAGCTTTCTTT.

This sequence joins TRBV9 and TRBJ2-1, with 10 nucleotides matching TRBD2. Trimming at V came to 2 bases and at J to 4 bases, leaving 12 bases not matched to a gene. The germline V gene encodes CDR1 SGDLS and CDR2 YYNGEE. The CDR3 covers 18 residues. CDR3 coding DNA: TGTGCCAGCAGCGTGGAGATAGCGGGGGGACCTCTATACAATGAGCAGTTCTTC. It translates to CASSVEIAGGPLYNEQFF.